The TCR beta chain under discussion was sequenced for a study of beta chain features in type 1 diabetes (dated by TCRdb to 2016 to 2018). As for the study more broadly: Mean age, gender distribution, total cell number and subset yield were not different between patients and healthy donors. A total of 85 million to 140 million sorted cells were examined across all samples, and a strong correlation was observed between cell number per subset and RNA yield. The study compared TCRB repertoires of sorted circulating CD4+ T cell subsets between recently diagnosed type 1 diabetes patients and matched healthy donors. Regulatory and stem cell-like memory subsets were obtained from only 8 patients and about eight healthy donors, while naive and central memory subsets were obtained from all 30 or so donors. Here is what the overall study found, with its caveats: Fewer insertions and more nucleotide deletions at VDJ recombination sites were observed in patients with type 1 diabetes, implying thymic rearrangement abnormalities. PCR may preferentially amplify shorter templates, but because patient and control samples were amplified and corrected together, any resulting skew would affect both groups equally. Sequencing cDNA rather than genomic DNA could over-represent highly expressing activated cells, although activation and CD3 levels did not differ between groups. HLA sub-analyses involved small numbers of individuals, so any influence of HLA type on TCRB rearrangement remained unresolved. Naive, central memory and regulatory TCRB repertoires appeared more similar among patients than among healthy donors. A moderate but significant shortening of TCRB CDR3 length was observed in type 1 diabetes patients in all four CD4+ subsets.

The germline V gene encodes CDR1 SGHTA and CDR2 FQGNSA. Taken from cysteine to phenylalanine, the CDR3 has 15 residues. The only DNA kept is the CDR3, 45 bases in frame from the first base. Germline trimming: 5 bases from V, 6 bases from J; junction bases outside gene matches: 10. This clone was seen a few times. No antigen is known for it. Base qualities are not recorded, but no much larger clone differs from it by a single base. The entire amount of isolated RNA was reverse transcribed using the High Capacity cDNA Reverse Transcription Kit, so the sequenced TCRB transcripts were expressed ones. Deep immunoSEQ sequencing was applied to naive, central memory and regulatory T cell samples, giving an average of roughly 3.6 million total reads per sample. Sorted cells were lysed in RLT buffer and RNA was extracted with DNase-treated RNeasy Micro or Mini kits, depending on cell number. To prevent cross-contamination, every cell subset was processed on its own, while patient and healthy donor samples were processed together. The immunoSEQ multiplex PCR was used to amplify TCRB sequences from cDNA, generating 87-bp fragments that spanned the CDR3 region. Sequencing of the amplicons was done on the Illumina HiSeq platform. For the original study's pipeline: Synthetic template baselines were used to correct PCR bias computationally, reads within Hamming distance 2 were collapsed together, and singletons that could not be merged were discarded. Reads were aligned against IMGT so that V, D and J genes, CDR3 length and insertions or deletions at six rearrangement sites could be assigned. Clonotype counts were normalized to sorted cell number within each subset before computing true diversity and Gini coefficients with the tcR R package. Repertoire sharing was quantified using the overlap coefficient calculated on TCRB nucleotide sequences. Out-of-frame TCRB sequences from naive cells were analyzed as a proxy for the pre-selection repertoire. Imported from immuneACCESS, the table was reduced by TCRdb to in-frame sequences with V and J called. These copies leave out some clones; in studies compared against another copy, an unresolved V gene accounts for under half, and the cause of the remainder is not known. V, J and clone size derive from that table, while D and trimming were established from the DNA sequence. The sample table contains over 200,000 clones; only one count was recorded for under 13% of them. Clones ranked in the top ten supply over 0.015% of the sample.

Each donor gave one peripheral blood draw, roughly 0.12 L on average, collected into heparinised tubes. Using a panel that included CD45RO, CCR7, CD25, CD127, CD95 and CD27, naive, central memory, regulatory and stem cell-like memory CD4+ T cells were sorted on a BD FACSAria II. All sorted populations exceeded 95% purity. Right away, PBMCs were isolated by Lymphoprep density gradient centrifugation and were stained directly, with no culture step. Samples were stained and sorted in pairs, with one healthy donor and one patient per experiment, so that batch effects were minimized. The sample was naive CD4+ T cells from blood. Explained via the paper, the cell subset or site label denotes: true naive CD4+ T cells. This sequence originates from a young man with type 1 diabetes. The receptor chain draws on TRBV7-2 and TRBJ2-1, with 7 middle bases fitting TRBD2. The DNA sequence reads TGTGCCAGCAGCATGACTAGCAACCTTCGCAATGAGCAGTTCTTC. This yields the protein CASSMTSNLRNEQFF.